Each of the 10 T cell receptor beta chains below was sequenced from the same sample in a study of patients and donors after allogeneic stem cell transplantation. MiXCR, applied by TCRdb to the RT-PCR reads, yields one record per CDR3 protein. This table has around 170,000 distinct CDR3 sequences, approximately 22% appearing once. Material for sequencing was blood, either unsorted or a sorted T cell fraction (not recorded which). All receptors derive from a human donor who was either an allogeneic HSCT recipient or a stem cell or donor lymphocyte infusion donor (not recorded which). It is not recorded whose cells these are; they may come from a transplant donor.

The chain recombines TRBV5-1 with TRBJ1-2, with D unclear. The CDR3 length is 17 residues. Per the germline V gene, CDR1 is SGHRS and CDR2 is YFSETQ. V was cut by 0 bases and J by 3 bases, with 18 bases left in between. CDR3 sequence (DNA): TGCGCCAGCAGCTTGGATCCAAGATTCATCCGGGACTATGGCTACACCTTC. It yields the protein CASSLDPRFIRDYGYTF.

J is TRBJ2-6 and V is TRBV20-1; D is tentatively TRBD1 or TRBD2 (5 bases each). This CDR3 region has 19 residues. Per the germline V gene, CDR1 is DFQATT and CDR2 is SNEGSKA (reference sequence). Between the trimmed V and J ends, which lost 0 bases and 0 bases, there was a span of 18 bases. CDR3 bases: TGCAGTGCTAGAGATGTACGGACTCGGGACCCCTCTGGGGCCAACGTCCTGACTTTC. It codes for CSARDVRTRDPSGANVLTF.

The chain is built from TRBV29-1 and TRBJ2-3; D possibly matches TRBD1 or TRBD2 (5 bases each). The germline gives CDR1 SQVTM, CDR2 ANQGSEA. The CDR3 loop spans 15 amino acids. V dropped 5 bases and J dropped 4 bases, with 19 bases sitting between them. The CDR3 loop is CSVTSGSGAADTQYF. Written as DNA, the CDR3 is TGCAGCGTTACAAGTGGGTCCGGGGCGGCAGATACGCAGTATTTT.

V usage is TRBV7-6 and J usage is TRBJ1-5, with a tentative D call TRBD1 (5 bases). The CDR3 contains 17 residues. Germline CDR1 reads SGHVS; CDR2 reads FNYEAQ. The V end lost 2 bases, the J end lost 5 bases, and 19 bases lay between the germline ends. CDR3 sequence (DNA): TGTGCCAGCAGCTTATGGCGGGGGAGAATAAGGGATCAGCCCCAGCATTTT. Translated: CASSLWRGRIRDQPQHF.

The V and J genes are TRBV29-1 and TRBJ1-4, with 11 positions matching TRBD1. Germline CDR1 reads SQVTM; CDR2 reads ANQGSEA. The CDR3 has 14 residues. J was trimmed by 8 bases and V by 7 bases; bases with no gene match: 9. This chain's CDR3 is CSGRGQGASEKLFF. CDR3 in DNA: TGCAGCGGCCGCGGACAGGGGGCTAGCGAAAAACTGTTTTTT.

There are a few counts of this clonotype. The chain has TRBV25-1 and TRBJ2-7; D is tentatively TRBD1 or TRBD2 (5 bases each). Germline V gives CDR1 MGHDK, CDR2 SYGVNS. With 5 bases removed from V and 3 bases from J, the gap between germline ends came to 17 bases. This CDR3 is 15 amino acids long. CDR3 coding DNA: TGTGCCAGCAGTACGCCCGGGACCCTAAGCTACGAGCAGTACTTC. This codes for CASSTPGTLSYEQYF.

This clonotype turned up a few times. The chain uses TRBV6-1 and TRBJ1-1, with D possibly matching TRBD1 (6 bases). V was shortened by 7 bases and J by 6 bases, with 18 bases between the two germline ends. Germline CDR1 reads MNHNS; CDR2 reads SASEGT. The CDR3 has 14 amino acids. In DNA form, the CDR3 reads TGTGCCAGCATCTTATCGGGGGGCTCCGCTGAAGCTTTCTTT. It is translated as CASILSGGSAEAFF.

This rearrangement joins TRBV20-1 to TRBJ2-1; D is perhaps TRBD2 (6 bases). The V gene lost 5 bases and the J gene lost 2 bases, with 16 bases spanning the gap. Looked up from germline, CDR1 is DFQATT and CDR2 is SNEGSKA (reference sequence). The CDR3 extends over 15 amino acids. CDR3 sequence (DNA): TGCAGTGCTTATACAACTAGCCCAGCCTACAATGAGCAGTTCTTC. Translating it yields CSAYTTSPAYNEQFF.

The CDR3 reads CASSLGSDRRNTEAFF. As DNA, the CDR3 is TGCGCCAGCAGCTTGGGCTCGGACAGAAGGAACACTGAAGCTTTCTTT. The gene calls are TRBV5-1 and TRBJ1-1, with D possibly TRBD1 on 6 matching bases. V gave up 0 bases and J gave up 1 base, with 13 bases separating them. The germline gives CDR1 SGHRS, CDR2 YFSETQ. The CDR3 loop spans 16 amino acids.

This clonotype was seen ten or more times. The gene calls are TRBV9 and TRBJ1-1, with D perhaps TRBD1 (6 bases). Germline V gene data show CDR1 as SGDLS and CDR2 as YYNGEE. The CDR3 sequence is 14 residues long. The ends were cut back, 2 bases at V and 10 bases at J, with 18 bases in the middle. CDR3 sequence reads: CASSVDGGGVGAFF. The CDR3 region has the DNA TGTGCCAGCAGCGTCGACGGGGGCGGGGTAGGAGCTTTCTTT.